Listed below are T cell receptor beta chains from one sample, sequenced in a study of blood T cell repertoires in COVID-19. Generated by immunoSEQ multiplex PCR, the TCRdb table keeps only in-frame clones and is missing some. This repertoire shows a few hundred thousand clones, around 89% found once; its top ten account for around 0.8%. The sample taken for sequencing was peripheral blood. The receptors come from a man aged 25-40 years with acute or convalescent COVID-19. CDR3s include the opening cysteine and the closing phenylalanine or tryptophan. A D gene is named only where the DNA matches it firmly. A clone size is listed for some rows: how often the clone was seen (once, few, many), or a class if it is expanded.

V gene: TRBV28; D gene: -; J gene: TRBJ2-1; clone size: -; CDR3 DNA: TGTGCCAGCGGACTGAACAGGGCCTCCTACAATGAGCAGTTCTTC; CDR3 protein: CASGLNRASYNEQFF
V gene: TRBV3-1/TRBV3-2; D gene: TRBD1; J gene: TRBJ2-1; clone size: -; CDR3 DNA: TGTGCCAGCAGCCAAGATTGGGACAGGGTGCCCTACAATGAGCAGTTCTTC; CDR3 protein: CASSQDWDRVPYNEQFF
V gene: TRBV27; D gene: TRBD1; J gene: TRBJ2-7; clone size: -; CDR3 DNA: TGTGCCAGCGGGCGACAGGGCCACGAGCAGTACTTC; CDR3 protein: CASGRQGHEQYF
V gene: TRBV10-3; D gene: TRBD2; J gene: TRBJ2-5; clone size: -; CDR3 DNA: TGTGCCATCAGTGTGACTAGCGGGGGACAAGAGACCCAGTACTTC; CDR3 protein: CAISVTSGGQETQYF
V gene: TRBV5-1; D gene: TRBD2; J gene: TRBJ2-1; clone size: -; CDR3 DNA: TGCGCCAGCAGCTTTGGGAGCGGGAGACTTAATGAGCAGTTCTTC; CDR3 protein: CASSFGSGRLNEQFF
V gene: TRBV10-2; D gene: -; J gene: TRBJ1-5; clone size: -; CDR3 DNA: TGCGCCAGCAGTGAGTGGACACTCAATCAGCCCCAGCATTTT; CDR3 protein: CASSEWTLNQPQHF
V gene: TRBV12-5; D gene: -; J gene: TRBJ1-5; clone size: -; CDR3 DNA: TGTGCTAGTGGTTTGGTACAGGGTCAGCCCCAGCATTTT; CDR3 protein: CASGLVQGQPQHF
V gene: TRBV19; D gene: -; J gene: TRBJ2-5; clone size: -; CDR3 DNA: TGTGCCAGTAGTTACTCATACCAAGAGACCCAGTACTTC; CDR3 protein: CASSYSYQETQYF
V gene: TRBV6-5; D gene: TRBD2; J gene: TRBJ2-3; clone size: -; CDR3 DNA: TGTGCCAGCAAGCGGACTAGCGGGAGCACAGATACGCAGTATTTT; CDR3 protein: CASKRTSGSTDTQYF
V gene: TRBV18; D gene: TRBD2; J gene: TRBJ2-1; clone size: -; CDR3 DNA: TGTGCCAGCTCACCGGGCCCTAGCGGGAGCGCAGGCAATGAGCAGTTCTTC; CDR3 protein: CASSPGPSGSAGNEQFF
V gene: TRBV7-6; D gene: -; J gene: TRBJ2-3; clone size: once; CDR3 DNA: TGTGCCAGCAGCTTTGAGGACAGTGCTACAGATACGCAGTATTTT; CDR3 protein: CASSFEDSATDTQYF
V gene: TRBV12-3/TRBV12-4; D gene: -; J gene: TRBJ1-1; clone size: -; CDR3 DNA: TGTGCCAGCAGTTTAGAGCGCATGGTTGAAGCTTTCTTT; CDR3 protein: CASSLERMVEAFF
V gene: TRBV7-8; D gene: -; J gene: TRBJ2-3; clone size: -; CDR3 DNA: TGTGCCAGCAGCTTATTTTCCTTTTCGGGGAGCACAGATACGCAGTATTTT; CDR3 protein: CASSLFSFSGSTDTQYF
V gene: TRBV5-4; D gene: -; J gene: TRBJ1-5; clone size: once; CDR3 DNA: TGTGCCAGCAGTTCAGGGATAGGTCAGCCCCAGCATTTT; CDR3 protein: CASSSGIGQPQHF
V gene: TRBV19; D gene: -; J gene: TRBJ2-3; clone size: -; CDR3 DNA: TGTGCCAGTAGCAAAAGAGGTGGGAGCCCCCCGGATACGCAGTATTTT; CDR3 protein: CASSKRGGSPPDTQYF
V gene: TRBV5-1; D gene: -; J gene: TRBJ2-1; clone size: -; CDR3 DNA: TGCGCCAGCAGCTTGGAAATCGGCGGGGTGGTGGGGAATGAGCAGTTCTTC; CDR3 protein: CASSLEIGGVVGNEQFF
V gene: TRBV18; D gene: TRBD1; J gene: TRBJ1-2; clone size: -; CDR3 DNA: TGTGCCAGCTCACCAAGACAGGGGGACGTCTATGGCTACACCTTC; CDR3 protein: CASSPRQGDVYGYTF
V gene: TRBV29-1; D gene: -; J gene: TRBJ2-7; clone size: -; CDR3 DNA: TGCAGCGTAGCGAGGGGGAGCTCCTACGAGCAGTACTTC; CDR3 protein: CSVARGSSYEQYF
V gene: TRBV7-3; D gene: -; J gene: TRBJ1-1; clone size: -; CDR3 DNA: TGTGCCAGCAGCTTAGGGCAGAACACTGAAGCTTTCTTT; CDR3 protein: CASSLGQNTEAFF
V gene: TRBV12-3/TRBV12-4; D gene: -; J gene: TRBJ2-1; clone size: once; CDR3 DNA: TGTGCCAGCAGTTTTACTAAAGGTCAGTTCTTC; CDR3 protein: CASSFTKGQFF
V gene: TRBV3-1/TRBV3-2; D gene: -; J gene: TRBJ2-7; clone size: few; CDR3 DNA: TGTGCCAGCAGCACCAGGGGCGCAGGGGAGCAGTACTTC; CDR3 protein: CASSTRGAGEQYF
V gene: TRBV30; D gene: TRBD1; J gene: TRBJ1-2; clone size: -; CDR3 DNA: TGTGCCTGGAACTCGGACAGGGGGCGTGGCTACACCTTC; CDR3 protein: CAWNSDRGRGYTF
V gene: TRBV11-1; D gene: -; J gene: TRBJ1-2; clone size: -; CDR3 DNA: TGTGCCAGCAGCCTCTTGAGGACAAGCTATGGCTACACCTTC; CDR3 protein: CASSLLRTSYGYTF
V gene: TRBV5-4; D gene: TRBD2; J gene: TRBJ2-3; clone size: -; CDR3 DNA: TGTGCCAGCAGCCCCGGGGGGACCCGACGAGATACGCAGTATTTT; CDR3 protein: CASSPGGTRRDTQYF
V gene: TRBV30; D gene: -; J gene: TRBJ1-5; clone size: -; CDR3 DNA: TGTGCCTGGAGTGCCTTCGGGGGCAATCAGCCCCAGCATTTT; CDR3 protein: CAWSAFGGNQPQHF
V gene: TRBV5-8; D gene: -; J gene: TRBJ2-2; clone size: -; CDR3 DNA: TGTGCCAGCAGCTTGACGTTTAGCTCCGGGGAGCTGTTTTTT; CDR3 protein: CASSLTFSSGELFF
V gene: TRBV4-2; D gene: TRBD2; J gene: TRBJ2-7; clone size: -; CDR3 DNA: TGTGCCAGCAGTCCTATCGGTCTACGGCGCGCTAGCGGCTACGAGCAGTACTTC; CDR3 protein: CASSPIGLRRASGYEQYF
V gene: TRBV7-2; D gene: -; J gene: TRBJ2-1; clone size: -; CDR3 DNA: TGTGCCAGCAACCTGGGACTGGATTACAATGAGCAGTTCTTC; CDR3 protein: CASNLGLDYNEQFF
V gene: TRBV15; D gene: TRBD2; J gene: TRBJ2-7; clone size: -; CDR3 DNA: TGTGCCACCATCTCCAACGGGAGGGCCCTCGAGCAGTACTTC; CDR3 protein: CATISNGRALEQYF
V gene: TRBV5-8; D gene: TRBD1; J gene: TRBJ2-4; clone size: -; CDR3 DNA: TGTGCCAGCAGCTCGGACAGGGGGCGGAACATTCAGTACTTC; CDR3 protein: CASSSDRGRNIQYF
V gene: TRBV2; D gene: TRBD1; J gene: TRBJ1-1; clone size: -; CDR3 DNA: TGTGCCAGCACTCCTCCAGGGGGGAGCACTGAAGCTTTCTTT; CDR3 protein: CASTPPGGSTEAFF
V gene: TRBV30; D gene: TRBD1; J gene: TRBJ2-7; clone size: -; CDR3 DNA: TGTGCCTGGAGTGTCAGATATACCGGGACAGGGACCTACGAGCAGTACTTC; CDR3 protein: CAWSVRYTGTGTYEQYF
V gene: TRBV27; D gene: TRBD2; J gene: TRBJ2-4; clone size: -; CDR3 DNA: TGTGCCAGCAGTCCCTATCGGGAGGGGATATTAAACATTCAGTACTTC; CDR3 protein: CASSPYREGILNIQYF
V gene: TRBV28; D gene: -; J gene: TRBJ1-5; clone size: -; CDR3 DNA: TGTGCCAGCACCCAGCGACAGGTGATGGGGTATAGCAATCAGCCCCAGCATTTT; CDR3 protein: CASTQRQVMGYSNQPQHF
V gene: TRBV29-1; D gene: TRBD1; J gene: TRBJ2-1; clone size: -; CDR3 DNA: TGCAGCGTTGCTCGTCCCGGGACAGGGAACAATGAGCAGTTCTTC; CDR3 protein: CSVARPGTGNNEQFF